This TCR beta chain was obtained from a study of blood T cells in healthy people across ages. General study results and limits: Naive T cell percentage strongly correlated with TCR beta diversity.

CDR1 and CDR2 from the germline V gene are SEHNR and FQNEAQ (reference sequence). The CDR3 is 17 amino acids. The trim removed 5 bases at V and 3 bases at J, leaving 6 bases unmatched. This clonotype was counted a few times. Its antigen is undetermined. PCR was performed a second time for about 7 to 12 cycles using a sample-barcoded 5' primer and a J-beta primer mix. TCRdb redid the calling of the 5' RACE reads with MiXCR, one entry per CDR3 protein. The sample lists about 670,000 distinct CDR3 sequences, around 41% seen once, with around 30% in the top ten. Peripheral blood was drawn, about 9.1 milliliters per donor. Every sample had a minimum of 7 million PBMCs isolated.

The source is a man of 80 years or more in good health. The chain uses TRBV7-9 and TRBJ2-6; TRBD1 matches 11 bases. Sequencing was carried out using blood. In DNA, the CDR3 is TGTGCCAGCAGCCGTGGACAGGGGGCGAGTGGGGCCAACGTCCTGACTTTC. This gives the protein CASSRGQGASGANVLTF.